The T cell receptor (beta chain) under discussion was sequenced for a study of T cell responses to AZD1222 COVID-19 vaccine. Study findings and constraints: Most donors were white British and more were female, and clonal diversity was possibly underestimated. Compared with day 0, the breadth and depth of the Spike-specific TCR repertoire rose significantly after two doses of AZD1222. With dominance at 160-218 and 743-854, vaccine-associated CD4 TCRs spanned spike. Of the AZD1222 recipients, only five to seven were seropositive at baseline.

Looked up from germline, CDR1 is SEHNR and CDR2 is FQNEAQ (reference sequence). CDR3 length: 16 amino acids. V lost 8 bases to trimming and J lost 0 bases, with 16 bases between them. Produced via immunoSEQ multiplex PCR; TCRdb's table is partial and in-frame only. The repertoire holds roughly 100,000 clones, with 88% as singletons. About this clone: What it binds is not known.

The receptor comes from an adult in good health. Material: peripheral blood, obtained on day 0 of AZD1222 vaccination. The V gene is TRBV7-9, the J gene TRBJ1-4, with a possible D match to TRBD1 (5 bases). The CDR3 here is CASRGRGRATNEKLFF. CDR3 coding DNA: TGTGCCAGCCGTGGAAGGGGCAGGGCAACTAATGAAAAACTGTTTTTT.